The sequence of this T cell receptor (beta chain) was determined in a study of memory CD4+ T cells and cytomegalovirus serostatus. This clone is categorized as medium-sized. The antigen is unknown. Original data processing: After removing out-of-frame reads, millions of distinct TCRbeta sequences remained. Using immunoSEQ multiplex PCR, the repertoire was profiled, and TCRdb retains in-frame clones only, with some absent. That table gives V, J and clone size, and the DNA gave D and trimming. The table shows about 40,000 clones, with around 80% occurring only once. The CDR3 contains 14 residues. The germline V gene encodes CDR1 SGHDT and CDR2 YYEEEE. V dropped 0 bases and J dropped 6 bases, with 7 bases sitting between them. Notes on the study in general: A US-trained random forest predicted CMV serostatus with median AUC around 0.93. Each of approximately 63 CMV-associated TCRbeta sequences occurred in one to five individuals.

The sort gate was single viable CD3+CD4+CD8-CD45RO+ cells for memory CD4+ T cells. Sequenced input: memory CD4+ T cells from blood. The chain combines TRBV5-6 with TRBJ1-6; D uncertain. This receptor was identified in an adult in good health and CMV-seronegative. As DNA, the CDR3 is TGTGCCAGCAGCTTGGACAGCTTTAATTCACCCCTCCACTTT. Protein: CASSLDSFNSPLHF.